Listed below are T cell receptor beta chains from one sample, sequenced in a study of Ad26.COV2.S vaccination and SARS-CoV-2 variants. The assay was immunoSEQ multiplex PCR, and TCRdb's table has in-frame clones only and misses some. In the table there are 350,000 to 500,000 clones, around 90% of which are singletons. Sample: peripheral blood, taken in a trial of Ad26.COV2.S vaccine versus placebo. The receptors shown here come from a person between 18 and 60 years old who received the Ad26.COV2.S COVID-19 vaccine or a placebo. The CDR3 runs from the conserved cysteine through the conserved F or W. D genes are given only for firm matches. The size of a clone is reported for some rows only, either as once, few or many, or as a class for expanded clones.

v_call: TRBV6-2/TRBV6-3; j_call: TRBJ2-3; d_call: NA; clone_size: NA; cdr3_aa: CASSYSRTYSTDTQYF; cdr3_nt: TGTGCCAGCAGTTACTCCCGCACTTATAGCACAGATACGCAGTATTTT
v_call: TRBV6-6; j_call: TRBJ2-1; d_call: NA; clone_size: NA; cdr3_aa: CASSYEPTPQFF; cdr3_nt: TGTGCCAGCAGTTACGAGCCAACGCCCCAGTTCTTC
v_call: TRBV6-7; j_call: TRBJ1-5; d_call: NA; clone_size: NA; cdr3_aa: CASSYGTRQGNDQPQHF; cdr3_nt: TGTGCCAGCAGTTACGGTACCCGTCAGGGGAACGATCAGCCCCAGCATTTT
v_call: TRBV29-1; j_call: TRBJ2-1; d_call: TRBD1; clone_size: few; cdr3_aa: CSVGDSSWEQFF; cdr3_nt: TGCAGCGTTGGGGACAGCTCCTGGGAGCAGTTCTTC
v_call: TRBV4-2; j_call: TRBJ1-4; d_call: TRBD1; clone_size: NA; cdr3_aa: CASSPQVGTENEKLFF; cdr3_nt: TGTGCCAGCAGCCCACAGGTTGGGACAGAAAATGAAAAACTGTTTTTT
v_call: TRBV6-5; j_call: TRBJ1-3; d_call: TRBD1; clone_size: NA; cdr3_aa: CASSTGATIYF; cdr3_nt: TGTGCCAGCAGTACAGGGGCCACCATATATTTT
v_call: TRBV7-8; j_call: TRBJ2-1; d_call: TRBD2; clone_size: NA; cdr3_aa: CASSLARTSGYSYNEQFF; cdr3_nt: TGTGCCAGCAGCTTAGCGCGGACTAGCGGCTACTCCTACAATGAGCAGTTCTTC
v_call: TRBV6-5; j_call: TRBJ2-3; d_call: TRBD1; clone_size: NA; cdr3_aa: CASSYRRTGPSDTQYF; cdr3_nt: TGTGCCAGCAGTTACCGACGGACAGGGCCCTCGGATACGCAGTATTTT
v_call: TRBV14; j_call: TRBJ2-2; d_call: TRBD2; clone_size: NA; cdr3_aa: CASSPTSGGTGELFF; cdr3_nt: TGTGCCAGCAGCCCCACTAGCGGAGGAACCGGGGAGCTGTTTTTT
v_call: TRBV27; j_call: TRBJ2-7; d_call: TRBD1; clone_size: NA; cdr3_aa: CASSDGTGSIYEQYF; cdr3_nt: TGTGCCAGCAGCGACGGGACAGGAAGTATCTACGAGCAGTACTTC
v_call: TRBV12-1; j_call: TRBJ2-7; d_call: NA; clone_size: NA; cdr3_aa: CASSSPTSGAPYEQYF; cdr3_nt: TGTGCCAGCAGCTCCCCCACTAGCGGGGCCCCCTACGAGCAGTACTTC
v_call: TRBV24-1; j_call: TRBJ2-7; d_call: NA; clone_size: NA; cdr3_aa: CATSDGSYEQYF; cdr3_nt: TGTGCCACCAGTGATGGGAGCTACGAGCAGTACTTC
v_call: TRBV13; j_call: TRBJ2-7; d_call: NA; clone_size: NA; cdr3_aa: CASSFGWQGFKGQYF; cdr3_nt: TGTGCCAGCAGCTTCGGTTGGCAGGGCTTTAAAGGGCAGTACTTC
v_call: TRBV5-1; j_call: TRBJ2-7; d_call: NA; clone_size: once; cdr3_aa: CASSPSAGDVDEQYF; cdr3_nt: TGCGCCAGCAGCCCTTCGGCAGGGGATGTGGACGAGCAGTACTTC
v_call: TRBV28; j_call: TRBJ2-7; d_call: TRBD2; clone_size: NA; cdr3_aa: CASSSSGDPYEQYF; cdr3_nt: TGTGCCAGCAGTTCTAGCGGGGACCCCTACGAGCAGTACTTC
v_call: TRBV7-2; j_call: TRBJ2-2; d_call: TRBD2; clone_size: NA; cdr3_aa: CASSLASGGLAGGRTGELFF; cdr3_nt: TGTGCCAGCAGCTTAGCGAGCGGGGGACTAGCGGGAGGGCGCACCGGGGAGCTGTTTTTT
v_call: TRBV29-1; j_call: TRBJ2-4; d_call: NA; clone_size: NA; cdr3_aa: CSVEDLAKNIQYF; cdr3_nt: TGCAGCGTTGAAGACTTAGCCAAAAACATTCAGTACTTC
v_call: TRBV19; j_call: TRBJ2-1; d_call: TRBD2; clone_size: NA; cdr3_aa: CASSVTSGLNNEQFF; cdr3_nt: TGTGCCAGTAGTGTAACTAGCGGGTTAAACAATGAGCAGTTCTTC
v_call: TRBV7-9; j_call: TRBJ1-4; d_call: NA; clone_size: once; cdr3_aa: CASSLDSNEKLFF; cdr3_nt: TGTGCCAGCAGCCTGGACAGTAATGAAAAACTGTTTTTT
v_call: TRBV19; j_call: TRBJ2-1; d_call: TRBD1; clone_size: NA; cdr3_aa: CASSWDRYYNEQFF; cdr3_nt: TGTGCCAGTAGTTGGGACAGGTACTACAATGAGCAGTTCTTC
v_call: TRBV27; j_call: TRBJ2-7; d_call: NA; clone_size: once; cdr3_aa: CASAEGQAVPYEQYF; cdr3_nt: TGTGCCAGCGCCGAGGGCCAAGCGGTCCCCTACGAGCAGTACTTC
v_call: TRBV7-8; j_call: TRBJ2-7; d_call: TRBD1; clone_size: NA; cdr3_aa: CASSLGQVYEQYF; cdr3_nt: TGTGCCAGCAGCCTAGGACAGGTCTACGAGCAGTACTTC
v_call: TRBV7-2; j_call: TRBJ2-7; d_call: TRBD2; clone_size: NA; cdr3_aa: CASSLSSSGRVGYF; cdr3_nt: TGTGCCAGCAGCTTATCGTCTAGCGGGAGGGTGGGGTACTTC
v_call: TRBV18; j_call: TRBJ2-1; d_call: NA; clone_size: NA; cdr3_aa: CASSRLLREQFF; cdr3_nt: TGTGCCAGCTCCCGTCTTTTGAGGGAGCAGTTCTTC
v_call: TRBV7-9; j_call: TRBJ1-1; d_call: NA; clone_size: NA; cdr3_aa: CASSQTAISGAFF; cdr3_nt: TGTGCCAGCAGCCAGACAGCGATATCGGGAGCTTTCTTT
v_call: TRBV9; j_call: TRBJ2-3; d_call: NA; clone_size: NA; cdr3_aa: CASSVEDLADTQYF; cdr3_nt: TGTGCCAGCAGCGTAGAGGACTTGGCCGATACGCAGTATTTT
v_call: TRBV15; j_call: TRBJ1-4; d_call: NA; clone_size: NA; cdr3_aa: CATNRDSLQQGWTNEKLFF; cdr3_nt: TGTGCCACCAACAGAGATTCCCTACAACAGGGATGGACTAATGAAAAACTGTTTTTT
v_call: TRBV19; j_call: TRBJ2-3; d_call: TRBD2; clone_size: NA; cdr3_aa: CASSRILAGGADTQYF; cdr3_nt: TGTGCCAGTAGTAGAATACTAGCGGGGGGGGCAGATACGCAGTATTTT
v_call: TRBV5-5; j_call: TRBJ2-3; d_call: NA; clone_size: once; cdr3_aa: CASSFLLTDTQYF; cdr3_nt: TGTGCCAGCAGCTTTCTGCTCACAGATACGCAGTATTTT
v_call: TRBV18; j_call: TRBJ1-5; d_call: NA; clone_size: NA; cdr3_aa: CASSPARGQPQHF; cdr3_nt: TGTGCCAGCTCACCGGCCCGGGGCCAGCCCCAGCATTTT
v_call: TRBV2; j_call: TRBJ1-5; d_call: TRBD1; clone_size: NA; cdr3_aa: CASSDFGDRGHQPQHF; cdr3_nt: TGTGCCAGCAGTGACTTTGGAGACAGGGGGCATCAGCCCCAGCATTTT
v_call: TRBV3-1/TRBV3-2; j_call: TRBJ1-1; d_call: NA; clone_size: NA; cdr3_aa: CASSQPQGSRAAFF; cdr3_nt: TGTGCCAGCAGCCAGCCCCAGGGGAGCCGGGCGGCTTTCTTT
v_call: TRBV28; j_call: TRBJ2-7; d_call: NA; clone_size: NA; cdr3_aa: CASSLSQASYEQYF; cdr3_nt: TGTGCCAGCAGTTTGTCGCAGGCGTCCTACGAGCAGTACTTC
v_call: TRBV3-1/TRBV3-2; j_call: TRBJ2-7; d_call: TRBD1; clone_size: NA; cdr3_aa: CASSQVTGEYEQYF; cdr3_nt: TGTGCCAGCAGCCAAGTTACAGGGGAGTACGAGCAGTACTTC
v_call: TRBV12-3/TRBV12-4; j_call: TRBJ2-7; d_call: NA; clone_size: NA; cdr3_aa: CASRDPGAHEQYF; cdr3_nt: TGTGCCAGCAGAGACCCCGGGGCCCACGAGCAGTACTTC
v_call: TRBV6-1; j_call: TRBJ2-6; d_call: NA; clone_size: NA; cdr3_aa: CASSEATASGANVLTF; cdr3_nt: TGTGCCAGCAGTGAAGCGACGGCCTCCGGGGCCAACGTCCTGACTTTC
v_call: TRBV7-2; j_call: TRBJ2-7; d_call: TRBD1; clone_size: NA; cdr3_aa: CASSPGTGGFYEQYF; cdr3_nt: TGTGCCAGCAGCCCAGGGACAGGGGGCTTCTACGAGCAGTACTTC
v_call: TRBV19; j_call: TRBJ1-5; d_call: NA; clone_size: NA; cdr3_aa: CASSIEGPRNQPQHF; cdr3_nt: TGTGCCAGTAGTATTGAGGGTCCGCGAAATCAGCCCCAGCATTTT
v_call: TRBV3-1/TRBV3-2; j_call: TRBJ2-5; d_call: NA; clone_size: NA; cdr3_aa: CASSLQGIRETQYF; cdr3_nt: TGTGCCAGCAGCCTCCAGGGGATCCGGGAGACCCAGTACTTC
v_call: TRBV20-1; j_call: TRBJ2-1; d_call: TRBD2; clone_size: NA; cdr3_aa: CSASTSGYYNEQFF; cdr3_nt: TGCAGTGCTAGTACTAGCGGGTACTACAATGAGCAGTTCTTC
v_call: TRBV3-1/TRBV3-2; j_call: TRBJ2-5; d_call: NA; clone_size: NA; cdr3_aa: CASSQEAGRGETQYF; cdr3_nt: TGTGCCAGCAGCCAAGAAGCGGGCAGGGGAGAGACCCAGTACTTC
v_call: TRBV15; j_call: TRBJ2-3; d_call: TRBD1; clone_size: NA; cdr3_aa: CATSEDRVPTLSFRYF; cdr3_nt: TGTGCCACCAGCGAGGACAGGGTCCCCACCCTTTCGTTTAGGTATTTT
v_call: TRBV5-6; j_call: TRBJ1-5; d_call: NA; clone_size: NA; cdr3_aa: CASSLGLYQPQHF; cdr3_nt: TGTGCCAGCAGCTTAGGGTTGTATCAGCCCCAGCATTTT
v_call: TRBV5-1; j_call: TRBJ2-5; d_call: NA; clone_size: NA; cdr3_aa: CASSQSKYQETQYF; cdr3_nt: TGCGCCAGCAGCCAATCTAAGTACCAAGAGACCCAGTACTTC
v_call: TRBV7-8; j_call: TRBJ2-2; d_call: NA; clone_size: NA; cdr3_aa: CASSLDPGAHTGELFF; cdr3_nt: TGTGCCAGCAGCTTAGACCCGGGGGCCCACACCGGGGAGCTGTTTTTT
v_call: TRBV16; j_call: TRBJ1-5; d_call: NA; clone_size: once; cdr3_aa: CASSLQRAGASNQPQHF; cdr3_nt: TGTGCCAGCAGCCTCCAAAGGGCAGGGGCTAGCAATCAGCCCCAGCATTTT
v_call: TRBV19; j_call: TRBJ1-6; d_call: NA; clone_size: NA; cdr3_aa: CASSTTGGGNSPLHF; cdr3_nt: TGTGCCAGTAGTACGACAGGAGGGGGTAATTCACCCCTCCACTTT
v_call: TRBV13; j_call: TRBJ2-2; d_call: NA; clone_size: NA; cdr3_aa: CASSGGTEPTGELFF; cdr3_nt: TGTGCCAGCAGCGGGGGGACCGAACCCACCGGGGAGCTGTTTTTT
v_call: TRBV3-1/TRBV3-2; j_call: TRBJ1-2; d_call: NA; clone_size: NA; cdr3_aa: CASSPGRRYGYTF; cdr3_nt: TGTGCCAGCAGCCCCGGGCGGAGATATGGCTACACCTTC
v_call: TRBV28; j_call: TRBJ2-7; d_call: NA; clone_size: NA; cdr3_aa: CASSFLLGSLYF; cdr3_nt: TGTGCCAGCAGTTTTCTATTGGGCAGTCTGTACTTC
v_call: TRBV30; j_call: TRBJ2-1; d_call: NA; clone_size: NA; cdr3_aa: CAWSRGRSYNEQFF; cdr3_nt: TGTGCCTGGAGTCGTGGGAGATCATACAATGAGCAGTTCTTC
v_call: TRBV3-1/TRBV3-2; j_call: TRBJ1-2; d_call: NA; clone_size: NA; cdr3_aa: CASRDTGRYGYTF; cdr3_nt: TGTGCCAGCAGAGATACAGGGCGGTATGGCTACACCTTC
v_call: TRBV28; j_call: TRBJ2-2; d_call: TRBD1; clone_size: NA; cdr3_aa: CASSLSYRGPTGELFF; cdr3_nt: TGTGCCAGCAGTTTATCTTACAGGGGGCCGACCGGGGAGCTGTTTTTT